This entry is about one T cell receptor beta chain. What this receptor recognizes is not known. The CDR3 numbers 15 residues from cysteine through phenylalanine. There is no recorded DNA. As encoded in the germline V gene, CDR1 is SQVTM while CDR2 is ANQGSEA. The run used a NextSeq 550. The Human TCR Profiling Kit (MiLaboratory) was used to prepare UMI-labeled 5' RACE TRB cDNA libraries. cDNA synthesis used the entire amount of extracted RNA, and PCR amplification then used the entire amount of cDNA produced. Libraries were prepared in parallel with an identical number of PCR cycles. On the authors' methods: With a minimum of two reads required per UMI, MIGEC and MiXCR pulled out about 49,000 +/- 11,000 unique UMI-labeled TRB cDNA molecules from each library. On average, about 40,000 +/- 10,000 functional in-frame TRB CDR3 nucleotide clonotypes lacking stop codons were found per library. After downsampling to 5000 UMI-labeled TRB molecules per sample, diversity metrics such as normalized Shannon-Wiener and Chao1 were calculated in VDJtools. VDJtools was used to calculate clonotype-size-weighted physicochemical properties of the central five CDR3 residues, namely interaction energy, strength, volume and Kidera factor 4. TCRdb reprocessed the reads into one record per CDR3 protein sequence, lacking DNA. TCRdb's processing, not the authors' own work, is the source of the V and J calls. For this sample, the table gives about 150,000 distinct CDR3 sequences. Of the sample, around 0.5% falls within the top ten clones.

These data belong to a study of CXCR3-negative and CXCR3-positive naive CD8 T cells (dated by TCRdb to about 2019). Describing the broader study: In total, around 150 million TRB reads were obtained, or roughly 1.5 +/- 0.3 million reads per library. Naive subsets from 5 or 6 donors and memory cells from 3 donors were included in the TRBV-TRBJ cluster analysis. Diversity and physicochemical repertoire analyses covered about a dozen donors pooled from two independent experiments. Overall study outcomes, separate from this receptor: Within the same donor, TRBV-TRBJ usage looked similar between naive CXCR3-negative and CXCR3-positive cells, but memory cells had distinct patterns. Both naive subsets had comparably high repertoire diversity, while memory CD8+ T cells had much lower repertoire diversity. TRB CDR3s from CXCR3-positive naive cells showed higher hydrophobicity (lower Kidera factor 4), lower energy, and higher strength and volume indices than CXCR3-negative naive cells. CXCR3 expression partially decreased after cryopreservation, so most assays used freshly isolated PBMCs. Because surface CD5, which is linked to self-reactivity in mice, was comparable between the naive subsets, TCR interaction strength was also inferred from the physicochemical properties of TRB CDR3s.

Each CD8+ T cell subset was flow-sorted in triplicate, with some 300,000 cells per subset placed directly into RLT lysis buffer. Naive CD8+ T cells were defined stringently as CD45RO-CCR7+CD27+CD95- to exclude memory contaminants. Peripheral blood mononuclear cells were isolated from buffy coats by standard density gradient centrifugation. Naive CXCR3-negative and CXCR3-positive CD8+ T cells were flow-sorted on a FACSAria III. An RNeasy Mini Kit was used to extract total RNA from the sorted cells. The chain was built from TRBV29-1 and TRBJ2-1; TCRdb lists TRBD1, though no DNA is available to test this call. Sequencing used naive CXCR3+ CD8+ T cells from blood. This specimen's cell subset or site label, interpreted: CD45RO-CCR7+CD27+CD95- naive CD8+ T cells expressing CXCR3 (TNR3+). The TCR was taken from a human donor in good health. Some clones in this sample may be carry-over from other donors' samples. The CDR3 reads CSVEIQGASYNEQFF.